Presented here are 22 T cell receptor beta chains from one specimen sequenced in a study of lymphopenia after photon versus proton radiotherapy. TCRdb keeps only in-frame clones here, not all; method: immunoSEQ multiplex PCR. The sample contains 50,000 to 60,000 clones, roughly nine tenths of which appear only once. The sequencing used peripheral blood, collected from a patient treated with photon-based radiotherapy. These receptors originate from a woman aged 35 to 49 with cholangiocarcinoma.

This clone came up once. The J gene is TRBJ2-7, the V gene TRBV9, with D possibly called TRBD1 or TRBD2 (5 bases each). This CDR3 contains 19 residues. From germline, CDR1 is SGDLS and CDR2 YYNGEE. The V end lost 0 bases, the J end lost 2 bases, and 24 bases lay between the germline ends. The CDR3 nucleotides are TGTGCCAGCAGCGTAGGAGTCGGAGGAGGACTCTGGGGGACCTACGAGCAGTACTTC. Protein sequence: CASSVGVGGGLWGTYEQYF.

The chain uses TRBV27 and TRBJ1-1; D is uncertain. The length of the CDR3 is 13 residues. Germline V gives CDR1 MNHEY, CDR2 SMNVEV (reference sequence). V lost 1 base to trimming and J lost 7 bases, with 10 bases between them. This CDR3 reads CASSLFTGSEAFF. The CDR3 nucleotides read TGTGCCAGCAGTTTATTTACGGGGAGTGAAGCTTTCTTT.

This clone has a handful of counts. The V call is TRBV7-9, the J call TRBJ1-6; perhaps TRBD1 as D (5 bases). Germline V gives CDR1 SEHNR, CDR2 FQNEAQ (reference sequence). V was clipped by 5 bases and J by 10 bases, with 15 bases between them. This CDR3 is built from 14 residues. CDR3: CASSPQGLRSPLHF. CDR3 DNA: TGTGCCAGCAGCCCCCAGGGATTACGATCACCCCTCCACTTT.

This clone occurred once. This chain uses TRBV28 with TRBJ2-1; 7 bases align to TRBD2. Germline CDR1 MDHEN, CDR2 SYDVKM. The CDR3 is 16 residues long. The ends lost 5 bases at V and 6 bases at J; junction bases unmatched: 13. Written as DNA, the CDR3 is TGTGCCAGCAGTCCCCGCGGGAGCGGGAATATCAATGAGCAGTTCTTC. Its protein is CASSPRGSGNINEQFF.

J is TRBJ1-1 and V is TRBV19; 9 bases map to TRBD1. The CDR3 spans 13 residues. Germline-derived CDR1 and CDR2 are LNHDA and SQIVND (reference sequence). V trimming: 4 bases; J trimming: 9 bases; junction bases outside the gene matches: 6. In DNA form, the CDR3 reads TGTGCCAGTAGTAGATCCACAGGGGGCCAAGCTTTCTTT. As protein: CASSRSTGGQAFF.

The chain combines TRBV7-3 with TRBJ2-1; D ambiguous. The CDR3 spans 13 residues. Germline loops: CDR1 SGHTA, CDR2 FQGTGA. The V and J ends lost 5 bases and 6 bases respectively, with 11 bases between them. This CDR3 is CASSVDHPNEQFF. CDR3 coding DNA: TGTGCCAGCAGCGTAGATCATCCCAATGAGCAGTTCTTC.

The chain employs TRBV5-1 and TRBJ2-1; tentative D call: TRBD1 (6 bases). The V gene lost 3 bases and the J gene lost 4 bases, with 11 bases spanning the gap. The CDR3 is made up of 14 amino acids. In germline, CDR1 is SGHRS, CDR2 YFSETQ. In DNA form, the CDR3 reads TGCGCCAGCAGCTCAGGGGATGATTACAATGAGCAGTTCTTC. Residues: CASSSGDDYNEQFF.

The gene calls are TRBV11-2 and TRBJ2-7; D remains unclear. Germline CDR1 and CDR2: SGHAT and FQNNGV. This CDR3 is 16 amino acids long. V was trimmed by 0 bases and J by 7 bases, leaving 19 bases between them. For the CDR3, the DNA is TGTGCCAGCAGCTTAGATCCGAATCCTGGGGTAGGGGAGCAGTACTTC. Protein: CASSLDPNPGVGEQYF.

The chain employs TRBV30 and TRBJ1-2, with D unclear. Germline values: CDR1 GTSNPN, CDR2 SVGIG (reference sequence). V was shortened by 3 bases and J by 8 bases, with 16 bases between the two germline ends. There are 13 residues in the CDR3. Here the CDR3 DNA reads TGTGCCTGGAGAATCACCGATAAGGGAGGCTACACCTTC. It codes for CAWRITDKGGYTF.

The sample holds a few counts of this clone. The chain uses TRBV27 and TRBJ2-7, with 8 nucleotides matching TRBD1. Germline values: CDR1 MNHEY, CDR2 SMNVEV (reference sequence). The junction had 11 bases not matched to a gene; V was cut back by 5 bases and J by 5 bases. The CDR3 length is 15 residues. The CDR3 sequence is CASSPRTGNFNEQYF. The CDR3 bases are TGTGCCAGCAGTCCCCGGACAGGGAATTTCAACGAGCAGTACTTC.

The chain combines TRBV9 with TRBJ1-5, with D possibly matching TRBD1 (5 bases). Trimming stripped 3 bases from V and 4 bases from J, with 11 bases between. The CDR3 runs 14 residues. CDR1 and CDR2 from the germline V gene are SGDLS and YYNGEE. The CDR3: CASSGGKINQPQHF. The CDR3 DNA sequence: TGTGCCAGCAGCGGGGGGAAGATTAATCAGCCCCAGCATTTT.

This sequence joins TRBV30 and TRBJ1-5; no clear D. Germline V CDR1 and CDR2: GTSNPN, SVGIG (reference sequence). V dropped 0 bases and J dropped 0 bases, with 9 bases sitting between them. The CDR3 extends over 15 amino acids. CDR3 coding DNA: TGTGCCTGGAGTGTAAAGGTTGATAGCAATCAGCCCCAGCATTTT. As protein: CAWSVKVDSNQPQHF.

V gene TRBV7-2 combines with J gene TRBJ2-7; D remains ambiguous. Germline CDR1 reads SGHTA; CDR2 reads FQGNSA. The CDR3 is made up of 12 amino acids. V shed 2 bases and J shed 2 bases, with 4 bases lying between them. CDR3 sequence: CASSLSTYEQYF. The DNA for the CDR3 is TGTGCCAGCAGCTTATCAACCTACGAGCAGTACTTC.

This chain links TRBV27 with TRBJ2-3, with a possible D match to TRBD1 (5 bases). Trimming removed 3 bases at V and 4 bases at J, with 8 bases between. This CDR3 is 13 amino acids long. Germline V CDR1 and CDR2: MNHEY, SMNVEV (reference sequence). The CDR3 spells CASSFFRADTQYF. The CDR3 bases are TGTGCCAGCAGTTTCTTCAGGGCAGATACGCAGTATTTT.

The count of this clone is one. The chain's CDR3 is CASSVGDYGYTF. CDR3 in DNA: TGTGCCAGCAGCGTAGGAGACTATGGCTACACCTTC. This chain links TRBV9 with TRBJ1-2; D not certain. V dropped 0 bases and J dropped 3 bases, with 3 bases sitting between them. Looked up from germline, CDR1 is SGDLS and CDR2 is YYNGEE. The CDR3 runs 12 residues.

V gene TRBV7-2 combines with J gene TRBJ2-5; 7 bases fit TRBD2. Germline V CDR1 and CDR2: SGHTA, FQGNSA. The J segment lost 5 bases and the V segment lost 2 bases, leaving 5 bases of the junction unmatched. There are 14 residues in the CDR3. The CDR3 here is CASSLLWEGETQYF. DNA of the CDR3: TGTGCCAGCAGCTTATTGTGGGAGGGGGAGACCCAGTACTTC.

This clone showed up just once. CDR3 sequence (DNA): TGTGCCAGCAGTTTAGGAGGGGGTTATGAGCAGTTCTTC. Translated: CASSLGGGYEQFF. The chain has TRBV28 and TRBJ2-1; the D gene could be TRBD1 or TRBD2 (6 bases each). The V end lost 2 bases, the J end lost 8 bases, and 10 bases lay between the germline ends. Germline-derived CDR1 and CDR2 are MDHEN and SYDVKM. The CDR3 contains 13 residues.

DNA for the CDR3: TGTGCCAGTAGTATGAGTTATTCGACAGGACAGTATGGCTACACCTTC. Translated, it gives CASSMSYSTGQYGYTF. The chain links TRBV19 to TRBJ1-2; TRBD1 might be the D (6 bases). Trimming removed 3 bases at V and 5 bases at J, with 19 bases between. The germline gives CDR1 LNHDA, CDR2 SQIVND (reference sequence). This CDR3 is 16 amino acids long. Full variable domain (remainder filled in from reference TRBV19 and TRBJ1-2): DGGITQSPKYLFRKEGQNVTLSCEQNLNHDAMYWYRQDPGQGLRLIYYSQIVNDFQKGDIAEGYSVSREKKESFPLTVTSAQKNPTAFYLCASSMSYSTGQYGYTFGSGTRLTVV.

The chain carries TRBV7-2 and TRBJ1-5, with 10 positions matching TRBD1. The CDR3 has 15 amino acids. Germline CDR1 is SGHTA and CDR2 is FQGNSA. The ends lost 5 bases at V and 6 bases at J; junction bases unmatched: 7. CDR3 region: CASSRTGGPGQPQHF. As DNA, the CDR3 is TGTGCCAGCAGCCGGACAGGGGGACCTGGTCAGCCCCAGCATTTT.

The chain's CDR3 is CATSRTGMLVLDEQFF. In DNA, the CDR3 is TGTGCCACCAGCAGGACAGGGATGTTGGTGTTGGATGAGCAGTTCTTC. This chain joins TRBV15 and TRBJ2-1; TRBD1 agrees at 7 bases. Trimming took 3 bases from V and 8 from J; bases not matched to a gene: 13. Per the germline V gene, CDR1 is LNHNV and CDR2 is YYDKDF (reference sequence). The CDR3 runs 16 residues.

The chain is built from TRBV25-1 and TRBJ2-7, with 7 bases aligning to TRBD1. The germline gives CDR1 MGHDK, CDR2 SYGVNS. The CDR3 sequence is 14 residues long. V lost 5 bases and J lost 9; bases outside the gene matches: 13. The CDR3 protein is CASSPRDRARVQYF. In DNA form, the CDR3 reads TGTGCCAGCAGTCCAAGAGACAGGGCTAGAGTGCAGTACTTC.

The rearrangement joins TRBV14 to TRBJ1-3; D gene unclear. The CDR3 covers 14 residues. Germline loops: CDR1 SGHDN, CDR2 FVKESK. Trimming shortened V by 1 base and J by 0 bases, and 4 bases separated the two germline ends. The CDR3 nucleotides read TGTGCCAGCAGCCAAGCCGGCTCTGGAAACACCATATATTTT. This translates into CASSQAGSGNTIYF.